The 8 T cell receptor beta chains given below trace back to one sample, sequenced in a study of shared clonotypes between healthy human individuals. Method: immunoSEQ multiplex PCR; TCRdb's copy keeps in-frame clones and lacks some. The sample records 850,000 to 1,200,000 clones, 65% to 75% being singletons. The sample taken for sequencing was memory CD4+ T cells sorted from blood. Subset noted: CD45RA-negative fraction. The source is a man aged 18 to 29 in good health.

This clone was found once. The CDR3 DNA sequence: TGTGCCAGCAGCTTGGTAGCAGGGGGGGAAAAACTGTTTTTT. This encodes CASSLVAGGEKLFF. This chain connects TRBV5-5 to TRBJ1-4; TRBD1 matches at 7 bases. Trimming cost V 0 bases and J 8 bases; bases outside gene matches: 4. The V gene's germline CDR1 is SGHKS and CDR2 YYEKEE (reference sequence). This CDR3 has 14 amino acids.

The chain combines TRBV30 with TRBJ2-7; 7 bases align to TRBD1. The CDR3 covers 11 residues. The V and J ends lost 6 bases and 6 bases, in that order; junction bases with no gene match: 5. Germline CDR1 GTSNPN, CDR2 SVGIG (reference sequence). CDR3 DNA sequence: TGTGCCTGCAAAGGGACAGTCGAGCAGTACTTC. Translation gives CACKGTVEQYF.

This clone was recorded a few times. This chain joins TRBV10-2 and TRBJ1-1; D is undetermined. Trimming pared 2 bases from V and 6 bases from J, leaving 19 bases between. Germline CDR1 is WSHSY and CDR2 is SAAADI. The CDR3 contains 16 residues. The CDR3 DNA sequence: TGCGCCAGCAGTGAGCCCACCAGGCAGATCTCGGCTGAAGCTTTCTTT. Protein product: CASSEPTRQISAEAFF.

V gene TRBV5-5 combines with J gene TRBJ1-4; weak D call: TRBD1 (5 bases). Trimming removed 5 bases from V and 3 bases from J, with 17 bases in between. The CDR3 covers 16 residues. Germline CDR1 SGHKS, CDR2 YYEKEE (reference sequence). CDR3 DNA: TGTGCCAGCAGTCGTGGGACCGCTCCTCCTAATGAAAAACTGTTTTTT. The encoded protein is CASSRGTAPPNEKLFF.

This sequence joins TRBV4-2 and TRBJ2-3; D may match TRBD1 or TRBD2 (5 bases each). CDR1 and CDR2 (germline): LGHNA, YNFKEQ. This CDR3 comprises 13 residues. Trimming stripped 4 bases from V and 4 bases from J, with 9 bases between. CDR3 coding DNA: TGTGCCAGCAGCCCTGGGACCGCAGATACGCAGTATTTT. Translating it yields CASSPGTADTQYF.

The chain is built from TRBV18 and TRBJ1-2, with D tentatively TRBD1 (6 bases). V was pared by 4 bases and J by 2 bases, with 14 bases between. The length of the CDR3 is 15 residues. Germline V gene lookup returns CDR1 KGHSH and CDR2 LQKENI. In DNA form, the CDR3 reads TGTGCCAGCTCACAAAACATAGGGGGGAACTATGGCTACACCTTC. Translation gives CASSQNIGGNYGYTF. Filled out from reference TRBV18 and TRBJ1-2, the complete variable domain reads NAGVMQNPRHLVRRRGQEARLRCSPMKGHSHVYWYRQLPEEGLKFMVYLQKENIIDESGMPKERFSAEFPKEGPSILRIQQVVRGDSAAYFCASSQNIGGNYGYTFGSGTRLTVV.

V usage is TRBV11-3 and J usage is TRBJ2-1; no clear D gene. This CDR3 is 15 amino acids long. Trimming removed 1 base at V and 2 bases at J, with 9 bases between. The V gene's germline CDR1 is SGHNT and CDR2 YENEEA. CDR3 residues: CASSLVTPTYNEQFF. The CDR3 DNA reads TGTGCCAGCAGCTTAGTCACTCCCACCTACAATGAGCAGTTCTTC.

The chain is built from TRBV2 and TRBJ2-1; D not resolved. The CDR3 totals 12 residues. Trimming removed 3 bases from V and 6 bases from J, with 6 bases in between. CDR1 is SNHLY and CDR2 is FYNNEI in the germline V gene. In nucleotides, the CDR3 is TGTGCCAGCAGTGAGGTGCGCAATGAGCAGTTCTTC. Its protein product is CASSEVRNEQFF.